Detailed here is one TCR beta chain. The data belong to a study of CD8 T cells in Susac syndrome. CDR3 length equals 15 residues. Trimming removed 5 bases from V and 5 bases from J; junction bases left unmatched: 11. Per germline, CDR1 MNHNY and CDR2 SVGAGI (reference sequence). Reverse transcription used roughly 0.45 to 1 ug RNA and random hexamers. Amplification of TCR beta CDR3 used immunoSEQ multiplex PCR across 54 Vbeta and 13 Jbeta. TCRdb redid the calling of the immunoSEQ multiplex PCR reads with MiXCR, one entry per CDR3 protein. The table includes around 200,000 distinct CDR3 sequences, just under 95% detected once.

The sequence was collected from a human donor with multiple sclerosis. Sequenced sample: CD4+ T cells from PBMCs. This chain connects TRBV6-6 to TRBJ1-2, with TRBD1 matching over 7 bases. As DNA, the CDR3 is TGTGCCAGCAGTCCCCCTGAAAGGGGGCGGTATGGCTACACCTTC. Amino acids: CASSPPERGRYGYTF.